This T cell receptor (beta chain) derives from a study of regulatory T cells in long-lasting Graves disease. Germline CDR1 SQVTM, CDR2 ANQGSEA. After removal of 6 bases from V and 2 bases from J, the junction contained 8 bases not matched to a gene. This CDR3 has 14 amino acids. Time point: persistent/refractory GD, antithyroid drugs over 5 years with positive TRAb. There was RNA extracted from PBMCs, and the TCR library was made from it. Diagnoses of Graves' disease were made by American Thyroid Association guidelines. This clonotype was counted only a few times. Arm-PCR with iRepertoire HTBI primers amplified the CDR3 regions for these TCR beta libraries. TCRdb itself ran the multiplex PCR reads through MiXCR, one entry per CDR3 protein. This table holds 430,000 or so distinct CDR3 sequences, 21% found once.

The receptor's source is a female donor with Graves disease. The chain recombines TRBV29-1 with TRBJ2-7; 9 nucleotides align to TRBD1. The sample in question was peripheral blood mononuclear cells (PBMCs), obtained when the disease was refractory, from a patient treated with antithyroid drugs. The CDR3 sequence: CSVVPGQGTYEQYF. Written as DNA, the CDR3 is TGCAGCGTCGTCCCGGGACAGGGAACCTACGAGCAGTACTTC.